The T cell receptor (beta chain) described here comes from a study of shared clonotypes between healthy human individuals. Study-wide context: Researchers drew samples from two women and three men aged 18 to 49. Regarding the study as a whole: Rarefaction showed that sequencing of sorted subsets was incomplete (despite large depth).

The CDR3 extends over 13 amino acids. Trimming left V 3 bases short and J 7 bases short, with 9 bases between. CDR1 and CDR2 from the germline V gene are SGHVS and FNYEAQ. Only a few counts were recorded for this clone. Its cognate antigen is unknown. CD45RO-negative CD8 cells positively selected for CCR7 made up the naive population, which excluded terminally differentiated effector memory CD45RA+ cells. The data were produced by immunoSEQ multiplex PCR, yet TCRdb's version contains in-frame clones alone and is incomplete. Of some 2,100,000 clones in the sample, 93% were seen once. The sequencing sample was made of naive CD8+ T cells from PBMCs. The V gene is TRBV7-6, the J gene TRBJ2-2; D call uncertain. The sequence derives from a man in his late teens or twenties in good health. Some clones in this sample may be carry-over from other donors' samples. DNA of the CDR3: TGTGCCAGCAGCTTCGGACGGTTCGGGGAGCTGTTTTTT. Protein product: CASSFGRFGELFF. The full variable domain, rest sourced from reference TRBV7-6 and TRBJ2-2, is GAGVSQSPRYKVTKRGQDVALRCDPISGHVSLYWYRQALGQGPEFLTYFNYEAQQDKSGLPNDRFSAERPEGSISTLTIQRTEQRDSAMYRCASSFGRFGELFFGEGSRLTVL.